The 31 T cell receptor beta chains reported below all come from one sample, sequenced in a study of blood T cell repertoires in COVID-19. Sequencing was performed with immunoSEQ multiplex PCR; in TCRdb, only in-frame clones are kept and a portion is missing. The sample shows roughly 86,000 clones, around four fifths of them seen only once. Sample: peripheral blood. The origin of the receptors is a man aged 50-60 years with acute or convalescent COVID-19.

The chain combines TRBV7-9 with TRBJ2-1; a weak D match, TRBD1 (5 bases). The V end was cut by 1 base, the J end by 4 bases, with 17 bases between. Germline CDR1 and CDR2: SEHNR and FQNEAQ (reference sequence). The length of the CDR3 is 17 residues. CDR3 sequence: CASSLGQGVPSYNEQFF. DNA for the CDR3: TGTGCCAGCAGCTTAGGGCAAGGGGTCCCCTCTTACAATGAGCAGTTCTTC.

This clone was seen only once. This chain joins TRBV11-2 and TRBJ1-3; D perhaps matches TRBD1 (5 bases). Trimming removed 0 bases at V and 4 bases at J, with 7 bases between. Per germline, CDR1 SGHAT and CDR2 FQNNGV. The CDR3 runs 14 residues. The chain's CDR3 is CASSLDRGGNTIYF. The CDR3, as DNA: TGTGCCAGCAGCTTAGACCGGGGGGGAAACACCATATATTTT.

The chain has TRBV6-5 and TRBJ2-5; D might be TRBD2 (7 bases). V was cut by 4 bases and J by 9 bases, with 24 bases left in between. Germline loops: CDR1 MNHEY, CDR2 SVGAGI. The CDR3 is made up of 16 amino acids. The CDR3 coding sequence is TGTGCCAGCAGTTCCACGAGGGGGACTAAACGGGGGGCCCAGTACTTC. Translated: CASSSTRGTKRGAQYF.

The chain links TRBV19 to TRBJ1-2, with a tentative D call TRBD1 (5 bases). V shed 6 bases and J shed 9 bases, with 26 bases lying between them. The CDR3 has 16 residues. Germline V gives CDR1 LNHDA, CDR2 SQIVND (reference sequence). CDR3 sequence reads: CASSLLGAATTIRYTF. CDR3 DNA sequence: TGTGCCAGTAGCCTCCTTGGGGCAGCAACAACTATTCGCTACACCTTC.

V gene TRBV5-4 combines with J gene TRBJ2-1, with D maybe TRBD2 (7 bases). Germline loops: CDR1 SGHNT, CDR2 YYREEE (reference sequence). V shed 4 bases and J shed 5 bases, with 19 bases lying between them. The CDR3 has 16 residues. CDR3 sequence reads: CASSPGGGNLDNEQFF. DNA of the CDR3: TGTGCCAGCAGCCCCGGCGGGGGCAATCTTGACAATGAGCAGTTCTTC.

DNA for the CDR3: TGTGCCAGCAGTACACCACAGGGTTCTCAGCCCCAGCATTTT. This codes for CASSTPQGSQPQHF. The chain uses TRBV6-2 or TRBV6-3 and TRBJ1-5; D might be TRBD1 (6 bases). The length of the CDR3 is 14 residues. Germline lookup yields CDR1 MNHEY and CDR2 SVGEGT. Trimming left V 5 bases short and J 6 bases short, with 14 bases between.

This chain links TRBV6-5 with TRBJ1-1; a weak D match, TRBD1 (5 bases). Deletions cut 6 bases from V and 4 bases from J, with 12 bases between. The CDR3 is 13 residues long. Germline assignment: CDR1 MNHEY and CDR2 SVGAGI. The CDR3 region is CASSLDRTTEAFF. Written as DNA, the CDR3 is TGTGCCAGCAGCCTAGACAGAACCACTGAAGCTTTCTTT.

V is TRBV10-3 and J is TRBJ2-2; the D is unclear. The CDR3 runs 15 residues. From germline, CDR1 is ENHRY and CDR2 SYGVKD. Between the trimmed V and J ends, which lost 3 bases and 2 bases, there was a span of 10 bases. The CDR3 region is CAISELSVNTGELFF. The CDR3 DNA reads TGTGCCATCAGTGAACTGTCCGTTAACACCGGGGAGCTGTTTTTT.

This clone was detected only a few times. The V call is TRBV20-1, the J call TRBJ1-1, with 8 bases matching TRBD1. The CDR3 consists of 11 residues. Unmatched junction bases numbered 0, after V lost 5 bases and J lost 4 bases. Germline values: CDR1 DFQATT, CDR2 SNEGSKA (reference sequence). Here the CDR3 DNA reads TGCAGTGCTGGGACAGGCACTGAAGCTTTCTTT. Translated, it gives CSAGTGTEAFF.

The J gene is TRBJ2-7, the V gene TRBV6-5; 12 bases are shared with TRBD2. Germline values: CDR1 MNHEY, CDR2 SVGAGI. Unmatched junction bases numbered 3, after V lost 5 bases and J lost 1 base. This CDR3 comprises 15 residues. This CDR3 is CASSRTSGTSYEQYF. CDR3 bases: TGTGCCAGCAGTCGGACTAGCGGGACTTCCTACGAGCAGTACTTC.

V gene TRBV7-9 combines with J gene TRBJ1-5; possibly TRBD1 for D (6 bases). Germline values: CDR1 SEHNR, CDR2 FQNEAQ (reference sequence). V lost 0 bases to trimming and J lost 1 base, with 10 bases between them. This CDR3 comprises 16 residues. As DNA, the CDR3 is TGTGCCAGCAGCTTAGCGCAGGGGTTAAGCAATCAGCCCCAGCATTTT. It codes for CASSLAQGLSNQPQHF.

This clone has only a few counts. The genes are TRBV7-9 and TRBJ2-7; TRBD1 agrees at 8 bases. This CDR3 spans 16 amino acids. With V trimmed by 5 bases and J by 4 bases, 13 bases remained unmatched. The germline CDR1 and CDR2 sequences are SEHNR and FQNEAQ (reference sequence). The CDR3 is CASSPVDRGDLYEQYF. For the CDR3, the DNA is TGTGCCAGCAGCCCTGTCGACAGGGGCGACCTTTACGAGCAGTACTTC.

J is TRBJ1-1 and V is TRBV5-4; TRBD1 is a possible D gene (6 bases). This CDR3 spans 14 amino acids. Trimming cost V 4 bases and J 6 bases, with 16 bases left between them. Germline loops: CDR1 SGHNT, CDR2 YYREEE (reference sequence). The CDR3 DNA reads TGTGCCAGCAGCCAGGGAGGGGGGGCCGCTGAAGCTTTCTTT. Its protein product is CASSQGGGAAEAFF.

V usage is TRBV5-6 and J usage is TRBJ2-6, with a weak D call TRBD1 (6 bases). The CDR3 is 18 residues long. V lost 1 base and J 0 bases, leaving 14 bases between the germline ends. The germline CDR1 and CDR2 sequences are SGHDT and YYEEEE. DNA for the CDR3: TGTGCCAGCAGCTTGTTACAGGGCAAAATCTCTGGGGCCAACGTCCTGACTTTC. This sequence encodes CASSLLQGKISGANVLTF.

The V call is TRBV9, the J call TRBJ1-2; TRBD1 matches at 10 bases. CDR1 is SGDLS and CDR2 is YYNGEE in the germline V gene. V gave up 5 bases and J gave up 6 bases; unmatched junction bases: 7. This CDR3 is 14 amino acids long. Here the CDR3 DNA reads TGTGCCAGCAGTGGGGACAGGGGATTAGATGGCTACACCTTC. Its translation: CASSGDRGLDGYTF.

This clone appeared once. The rearrangement uses TRBV7-9 and TRBJ2-7; D is possibly TRBD1 (7 bases). V dropped 4 bases and J dropped 6 bases, with 19 bases sitting between them. Germline V lookup: CDR1 SEHNR, CDR2 FQNEAQ (reference sequence). The CDR3 has 15 residues. CDR3 loop: CASSSAGQTSGEQYF. The DNA for the CDR3 is TGTGCCAGCAGCTCCGCGGGACAGACCTCTGGCGAGCAGTACTTC.

This clone has a handful of counts. J is TRBJ2-7 and V is TRBV5-8, with 7 bases lining up with TRBD1. V shed 5 bases, J shed 0 bases, and the junction held 8 bases outside the gene matches. The CDR3 runs to 15 residues. The germline CDR1 and CDR2 sequences are SGHTS and YDEGEE. CDR3 coding DNA: TGTGCCAGCAGGTTCCGACAGGGTAGCTCCTACGAGCAGTACTTC. Translating it yields CASRFRQGSSYEQYF. Looking up the rest from reference TRBV5-8 and TRBJ2-7 gives the full variable domain: EAGVTQSPTHLIKTRGQQATLRCSPISGHTSVYWYQQALGLGLQFLLWYDEGEERNRGNFPPRFSGRQFPNYSSELNVNALELEDSALYLCASRFRQGSSYEQYFGPGTRLTVT.

The genes are TRBV6-2 or TRBV6-3 and TRBJ2-5; TRBD2 aligns across 8 bases. This CDR3 region has 14 residues. The V and J ends lost 4 bases and 5 bases, in that order; junction bases with no gene match: 6. The germline V gene has CDR1 MNHEY and CDR2 SVGEGT. The CDR3 coding sequence is TGTGCCAGCAGTTCGGGGGGGCCGAAGGAGACCCAGTACTTC. It yields the protein CASSSGGPKETQYF.

The chain joins TRBV30 to TRBJ2-2; tentatively, D is TRBD2 (7 bases). Deletions cut 5 bases from V and 1 base from J, with 11 bases between. Germline CDR1 reads GTSNPN; CDR2 reads SVGIG (reference sequence). The CDR3 runs 14 residues. The CDR3 DNA follows: TGTGCCTGGGGGGGGGCAGTGAACACCGGGGAGCTGTTTTTT. This gives the protein CAWGGAVNTGELFF.

The chain joins TRBV29-1 to TRBJ1-2; 7 nucleotides agree with TRBD1. The J segment lost 9 bases and the V segment lost 8 bases, leaving 15 bases of the junction unmatched. The CDR3 extends over 13 amino acids. Germline V gene data show CDR1 as SQVTM and CDR2 as ANQGSEA. This CDR3 reads CSTKDRVETRYTF. DNA of the CDR3: TGCAGCACTAAAGACAGGGTCGAGACTCGCTACACCTTC.

The rearrangement joins TRBV6-2 or TRBV6-3 to TRBJ1-6; weak D call: TRBD1 (6 bases). The germline CDR1 and CDR2 sequences are MNHEY and SVGEGT. The V end was cut by 6 bases, the J end by 7 bases, with 13 bases between. The CDR3 consists of 14 residues. The CDR3 reads CASSSPGQNSPLHF. In DNA form, the CDR3 reads TGTGCCAGCAGCTCGCCCGGACAGAATTCACCCCTCCACTTT.

This rearrangement joins TRBV27 to TRBJ2-7; possibly TRBD1 for D (5 bases). The CDR3 runs 15 residues. Per germline, CDR1 MNHEY and CDR2 SMNVEV (reference sequence). Trimming shortened V by 5 bases and J by 3 bases, and 17 bases separated the two germline ends. The CDR3 DNA reads TGTGCCAGCAGTAGGGGAAAGCTCTCCTACTACGAGCAGTACTTC. It is translated as CASSRGKLSYYEQYF.

The gene calls are TRBV7-9 and TRBJ1-3; D gene ambiguous. Per the germline V gene, CDR1 is SEHNR and CDR2 is FQNEAQ (reference sequence). Trimming removed 4 bases from V and 1 base from J, with 14 bases in between. This CDR3 spans 16 amino acids. The CDR3 region has the DNA TGTGCCAGCAGCTCATGGTTCGGTGATTCTGGAAACACCATATATTTT. Translation: CASSSWFGDSGNTIYF.

The rearrangement uses TRBV19 and TRBJ1-3, with 7 bases lining up with TRBD1. The CDR3 loop spans 16 amino acids. V lost 3 bases to trimming and J lost 0 bases; unmatched junction nucleotides: 5. Germline CDR1 LNHDA, CDR2 SQIVND (reference sequence). The CDR3 nucleotides are TGTGCCAGTAGTATTGGGACAGCTACCTCTGGAAACACCATATATTTT. Its translation is CASSIGTATSGNTIYF.

This clone was recorded a few times. The chain has TRBV5-5 and TRBJ2-7, with D uncertain. Per the germline V gene, CDR1 is SGHKS and CDR2 is YYEKEE (reference sequence). This CDR3 has 13 residues. The V end was cut by 2 bases, the J end by 0 bases, with 6 bases between. CDR3 residues: CASSFSPSYEQYF. In nucleotides, the CDR3 is TGTGCCAGCAGCTTCAGTCCCTCCTACGAGCAGTACTTC.

V is TRBV7-2 and J is TRBJ1-6; a possible D gene is TRBD1 (5 bases). This CDR3 has 14 amino acids. Trimming stripped 3 bases from V and 5 bases from J, with 8 bases between. CDR1 and CDR2 (germline): SGHTA, FQGNSA. Here the CDR3 DNA reads TGTGCCAGCAGCTTGGGGGGGGATAATTCACCCCTCCACTTT. Translated, it gives CASSLGGDNSPLHF.

The rearrangement links TRBV6-6 to TRBJ1-5; 8 nucleotides line up with TRBD1. After removal of 2 bases from V and 6 bases from J, the junction contained 6 bases not matched to a gene. Germline loops: CDR1 MNHNY, CDR2 SVGAGI (reference sequence). The CDR3 length is 15 residues. The CDR3 coding sequence is TGTGCCAGCAGTTACGCACTACAGGGGGGTCAGCCCCAGCATTTT. This codes for CASSYALQGGQPQHF.

The chain employs TRBV15 and TRBJ2-5; 13 nucleotides match TRBD2. CDR3 length: 19 residues. Germline lookup yields CDR1 LNHNV and CDR2 YYDKDF (reference sequence). V shed 2 bases, J shed 0 bases, and the junction held 9 bases outside the gene matches. CDR3 in DNA: TGTGCCACCAGCAGATTCGGACTAGCGGGGGCCTCGTACCAAGAGACCCAGTACTTC. It translates to CATSRFGLAGASYQETQYF.

CDR3 residues: CAISALPVARGGNEQFF. CDR3 sequence (DNA): TGTGCCATCAGTGCATTACCCGTAGCGAGGGGGGGGAATGAGCAGTTCTTC. This chain links TRBV10-3 with TRBJ2-1, with D possibly being TRBD2 (7 bases). The CDR3 runs 17 residues. Germline CDR1 and CDR2: ENHRY and SYGVKD. V shed 4 bases and J shed 7 bases, with 23 bases lying between them.

This chain joins TRBV9 and TRBJ2-3; D may be TRBD1 (5 bases). The V and J ends lost 4 bases and 4 bases respectively, with 10 bases between them. The CDR3 runs 13 residues. The V gene's germline CDR1 is SGDLS and CDR2 YYNGEE. CDR3 residues: CASSFQGSDTQYF. The CDR3 DNA reads TGTGCCAGCAGCTTTCAGGGTTCAGATACGCAGTATTTT. Full variable domain (missing parts from reference TRBV9 and TRBJ2-3): DSGVTQTPKHLITATGQRVTLRCSPRSGDLSVYWYQQSLDQGLQFLIQYYNGEERAKGNILERFSAQQFPDLHSELNLSSLELGDSALYFCASSFQGSDTQYFGPGTRLTVL.

The V and J genes are TRBV6-2 or TRBV6-3 and TRBJ2-7; D ambiguous. The germline V gene has CDR1 MNHEY and CDR2 SVGEGT. V was cut by 6 bases and J by 3 bases, with 9 bases left in between. The CDR3 loop spans 12 amino acids. The CDR3 region is CASSAGFYEQYF. The CDR3 DNA reads TGTGCCAGCAGCGCCGGGTTCTACGAGCAGTACTTC.